The rows below give T cell receptor beta chains drawn from one sample of a study of CD8+ T cells in alopecia areata. The assay was immunoSEQ multiplex PCR, and TCRdb's table has in-frame clones only and misses some. The data show 50,000 to 65,000 clones, under 60% seen once. The sample in question was CD8+ T cells sorted from blood, obtained at approximately week 39, from a patient treated with tofacitinib. Every receptor here comes from a human donor with alopecia areata. Both conserved end residues are trimmed from each CDR3. Fields, in order: J gene, V gene, clone size, CDR3 protein. Not every row has a clone size; where given, it reads once, few, many or a size class.

>TRBJ2-7|TRBV7-2|NA
ASSTGTSRGEQY
>TRBJ2-3|TRBV18|NA
ASSPPEGVTDTQY
>TRBJ2-7|TRBV29-1|few
SVLDAYEQY
>TRBJ1-1|TRBV23-1|few
ASSQSGATGRTEAF
>TRBJ2-7|TRBV5-6|NA
ASSSGTSFYEQY
>TRBJ2-7|TRBV29-1|NA
SGLGQGTLEQY
>TRBJ2-2|TRBV13|few
ASSFLGTAMNTGELF
>TRBJ1-5|TRBV6-5|NA
ASSYYDRGLEPQH
>TRBJ2-2|TRBV30|few
AWSVQGQFTGELF
>TRBJ2-7|TRBV10-3|NA
AIADNSYEQY
>TRBJ2-5|TRBV6-5|NA
ASKIDGETQY
>TRBJ1-2|TRBV29-1|few
SVEDYRMIYGYT
>TRBJ2-7|TRBV30|NA
AWSVIIYEQY
>TRBJ1-5|TRBV7-9|NA
ASSYEGSHQPQH
>TRBJ2-7|TRBV7-3|NA
AQIGAGNGVTTYEQY
>TRBJ2-7|TRBV4-1|few
ASSLRPGRDGYEQY
>TRBJ2-7|TRBV4-1|NA
ASSQERTSREQY
>TRBJ1-2|TRBV21-1|NA
ASSWRDRGHHGYT
>TRBJ2-5|TRBV2|few
ASSVPNGVETQY
>TRBJ2-1|TRBV29-1|NA
SVDWQINLGNNEQF
>TRBJ2-7|TRBV5-1|NA
ASSPGRGAGGSYEQY